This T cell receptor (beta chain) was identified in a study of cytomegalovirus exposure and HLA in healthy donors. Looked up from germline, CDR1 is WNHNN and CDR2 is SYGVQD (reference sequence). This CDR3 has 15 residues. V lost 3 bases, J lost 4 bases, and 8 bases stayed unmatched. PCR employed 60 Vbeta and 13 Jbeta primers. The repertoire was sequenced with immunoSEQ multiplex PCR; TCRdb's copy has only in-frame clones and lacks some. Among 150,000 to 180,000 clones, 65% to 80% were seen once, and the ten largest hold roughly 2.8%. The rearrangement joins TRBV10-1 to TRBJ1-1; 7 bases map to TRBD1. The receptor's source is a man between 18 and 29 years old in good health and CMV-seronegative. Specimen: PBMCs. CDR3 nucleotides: TGCGCCAGCAGTGAAGGATGGGCAGGGGGCACTGAAGCTTTCTTT. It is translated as CASSEGWAGGTEAFF.